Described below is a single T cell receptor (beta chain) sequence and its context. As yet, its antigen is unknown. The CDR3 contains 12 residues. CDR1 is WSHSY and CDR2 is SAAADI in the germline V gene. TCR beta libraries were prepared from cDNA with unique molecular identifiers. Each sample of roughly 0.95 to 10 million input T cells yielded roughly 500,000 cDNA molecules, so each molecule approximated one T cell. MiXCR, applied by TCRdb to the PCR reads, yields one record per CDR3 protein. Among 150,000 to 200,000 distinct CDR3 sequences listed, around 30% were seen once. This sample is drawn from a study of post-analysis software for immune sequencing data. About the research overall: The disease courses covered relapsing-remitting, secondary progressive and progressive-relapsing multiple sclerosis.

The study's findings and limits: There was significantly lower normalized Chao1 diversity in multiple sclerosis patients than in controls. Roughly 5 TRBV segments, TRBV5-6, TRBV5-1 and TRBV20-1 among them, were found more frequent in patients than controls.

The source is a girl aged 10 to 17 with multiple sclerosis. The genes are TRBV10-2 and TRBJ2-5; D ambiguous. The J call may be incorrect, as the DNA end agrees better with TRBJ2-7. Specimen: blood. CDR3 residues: CASSDGLYEQYF. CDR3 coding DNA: TGCGCCAGCAGTGATGGTCTATACGAGCAGTACTTC.